This TCR beta chain was sequenced for a study of liver allograft versus peripheral blood T cells (dated by TCRdb to 2019 to 2021). Study-level background: In liver transplant recipients, the study looked at T cell receptor repertoires in the peripheral blood and set them against the repertoires found within the transplanted livers.

The paper as a whole reports these results and caveats: The T cell receptor repertoires within liver allografts were reported to be different from the T cell receptor repertoires detected in peripheral blood.

Sequencing was performed on an Illumina MiSeq. TCRdb reworked the public reads: Q25 trimming with fastp, MiXCR clone assembly, productive beta chains retained. Each entry is one CDR3 protein sequence, shown with its most common DNA and genes. This sample comprises approximately 9,000 distinct CDR3 sequences, about 18% of them detected only once. The top ten hold roughly 1.1% of the sample. The CDR3 runs 15 residues from the cysteine to the phenylalanine. Solely the CDR3 DNA is kept, with 45 bases framed from the first base. The germline V gene (reference sequence) gives CDR1 as SEHNR and CDR2 as FQNEAQ. Deletion took 4 bases off V and 0 bases off J, with a span of 10 bases between the germline ends. About this clonotype itself: The target of this receptor is not known. No base quality information exists; no much larger clone differs at one position.

This TCR was recovered from a human patient who had a liver transplant. Some T cells present after a transplant may be cells of the graft donor. The chain joins TRBV7-9 to TRBJ1-3, with the D gene not confidently named. CDR3 protein: CASSSAASSGNTIYF. The base sequence is TGTGCCAGCAGCTCCGCCGCGAGCTCTGGAAACACCATATATTTT.